These 7 T cell receptor beta chains share one sample of origin, sequenced in a study of cytomegalovirus exposure and HLA in healthy donors. Primers for the PCR totalled 60 Vbeta and 13 Jbeta. Assay used: immunoSEQ multiplex PCR; TCRdb lists only in-frame clones, some missing. The table includes roughly 120,000 clones, 65% to 80% detected once. What was sequenced was PBMCs. Every receptor here comes from a human donor in good health.

This clone turned up a few times. This CDR3 is CASNGQSGVLDEQFF. The CDR3 region has the DNA TGTGCCAGCAACGGGCAATCAGGGGTTTTGGATGAGCAGTTCTTC. V gene TRBV7-9 combines with J gene TRBJ2-1; D might be TRBD1 (6 bases). V lost 7 bases, J lost 8 bases, and 21 bases lay in between. In germline, CDR1 is SEHNR, CDR2 FQNEAQ (reference sequence). CDR3 length: 15 residues. The complete variable domain, with remaining parts taken from reference TRBV7-9 and TRBJ2-1, reads DTGVSQNPRHKITKRGQNVTFRCDPISEHNRLYWYRQTLGQGPEFLTYFQNEAQLEKSRLLSDRFSAERPKGSFSTLEIQRTEQGDSAMYLCASNGQSGVLDEQFFGPGTRLTVL.

V usage is TRBV6-5 and J usage is TRBJ1-4; D might be TRBD1 (5 bases). The V gene's germline CDR1 is MNHEY and CDR2 SVGAGI. The V gene lost 7 bases and the J gene lost 8 bases, with 14 bases spanning the gap. This CDR3 comprises 13 residues. In DNA form, the CDR3 reads TGTGCCAGCAACGACGCTGACAGCGAAAAACTGTTTTTT. Amino acid sequence: CASNDADSEKLFF.

The chain couples TRBV5-1 to TRBJ2-1; TRBD1 matches 10 bases. This CDR3 has 11 residues. Germline-derived CDR1 and CDR2 are SGHRS and YFSETQ. The trim removed 2 bases at V and 14 bases at J, leaving 1 base unmatched. CDR3 coding DNA: TGCGCCAGCAGCTTTGGGACAGGGGAGTTCTTC. Translation: CASSFGTGEFF. The variable domain in full, completed from reference TRBV5-1 and TRBJ2-1, reads KAGVTQTPRYLIKTRGQQVTLSCSPISGHRSVSWYQQTPGQGLQFLFEYFSETQRNKGNFPGRFSGRQFSNSRSEMNVSTLELGDSALYLCASSFGTGEFFGPGTRLTVL.

The chain employs TRBV7-9 and TRBJ1-5; D is uncertain. Per the germline V gene, CDR1 is SEHNR and CDR2 is FQNEAQ (reference sequence). V was pared by 2 bases and J by 6 bases, with 8 bases between. The CDR3 runs to 13 residues. Here the CDR3 DNA reads TGTGCCAGCAGCTTAAGCGAGGGTCAGCCCCAGCATTTT. The encoded protein is CASSLSEGQPQHF.

This chain uses TRBV4-1 with TRBJ2-7, with 10 bases lining up with TRBD2. The length of the CDR3 is 15 residues. CDR1 is MGHRA and CDR2 is YSYEKL in the germline V gene. V was pared by 1 base and J by 3 bases, with 3 bases of the junction left unmatched. This chain's CDR3 is CASSQVVAGGYEQYF. The CDR3 DNA reads TGCGCCAGCAGCCAAGTTGTAGCGGGGGGCTACGAGCAGTACTTC.

This clone was seen just once. This chain uses TRBV25-1 with TRBJ2-5; TRBD1 matches at 7 bases. The CDR3 covers 12 residues. With V trimmed by 6 bases and J by 4 bases, 2 bases remained unmatched. Germline lookup yields CDR1 MGHDK and CDR2 SYGVNS. The CDR3 here is CASSPGGETQYF. The CDR3 DNA reads as TGTGCCAGCAGCCCAGGGGGAGAGACCCAGTACTTC.

This rearrangement joins TRBV10-1 to TRBJ2-3; a possible D gene is TRBD2 (6 bases). This CDR3 has 15 residues. V lost 5 bases to trimming and J lost 2 bases, with 14 bases between them. Germline V CDR1 and CDR2: WNHNN, SYGVQD (reference sequence). The CDR3, as DNA: TGCGCCAGCAGTAACCGGGACTTATCCACAGATACGCAGTATTTT. Amino acids: CASSNRDLSTDTQYF.